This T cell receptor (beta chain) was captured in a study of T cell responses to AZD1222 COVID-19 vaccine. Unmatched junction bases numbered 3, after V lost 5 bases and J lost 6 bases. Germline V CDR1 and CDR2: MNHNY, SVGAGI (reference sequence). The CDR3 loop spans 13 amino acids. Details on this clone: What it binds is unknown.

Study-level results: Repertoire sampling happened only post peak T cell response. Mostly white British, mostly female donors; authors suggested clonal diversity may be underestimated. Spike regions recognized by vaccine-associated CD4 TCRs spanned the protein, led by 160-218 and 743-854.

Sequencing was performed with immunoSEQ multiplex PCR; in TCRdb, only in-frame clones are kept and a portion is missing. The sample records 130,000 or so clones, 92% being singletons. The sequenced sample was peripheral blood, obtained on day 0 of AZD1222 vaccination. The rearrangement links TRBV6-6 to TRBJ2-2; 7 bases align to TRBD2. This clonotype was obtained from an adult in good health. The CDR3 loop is CASSLGGAGELFF. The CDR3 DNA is TGTGCCAGCAGTCTTGGGGGGGCCGGGGAGCTGTTTTTT.